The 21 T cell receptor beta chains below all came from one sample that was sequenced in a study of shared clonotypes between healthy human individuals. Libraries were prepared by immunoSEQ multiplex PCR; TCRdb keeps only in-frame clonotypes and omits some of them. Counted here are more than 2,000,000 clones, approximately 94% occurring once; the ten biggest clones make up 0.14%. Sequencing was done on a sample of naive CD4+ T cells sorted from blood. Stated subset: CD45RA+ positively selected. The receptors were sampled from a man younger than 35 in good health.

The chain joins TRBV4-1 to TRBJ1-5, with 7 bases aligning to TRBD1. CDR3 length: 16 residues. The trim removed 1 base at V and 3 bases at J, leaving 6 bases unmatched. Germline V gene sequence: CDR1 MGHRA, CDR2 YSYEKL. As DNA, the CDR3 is TGCGCCAGCAGCCAAGTCCCGACAGGGCCCAATCAGCCCCAGCATTTT. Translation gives CASSQVPTGPNQPQHF.

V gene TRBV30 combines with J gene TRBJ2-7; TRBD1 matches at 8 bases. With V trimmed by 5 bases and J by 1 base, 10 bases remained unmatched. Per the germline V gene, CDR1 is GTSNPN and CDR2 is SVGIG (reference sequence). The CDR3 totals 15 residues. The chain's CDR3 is CAWGRDRDRSYEQYF. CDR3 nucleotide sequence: TGTGCCTGGGGCAGGGACCGGGACAGGTCCTACGAGCAGTACTTC.

CDR3 sequence (DNA): TGTGCCAGCAGCTTATGGGGGTTGAATGAAAAACTGTTTTTT. Translation gives CASSLWGLNEKLFF. J is TRBJ1-4 and V is TRBV11-2, with a tentative D call TRBD1 (5 bases). The V end lost 2 bases, the J end lost 5 bases, and 9 bases lay between the germline ends. The CDR3 sequence is 14 residues long. Per the germline V gene, CDR1 is SGHAT and CDR2 is FQNNGV.

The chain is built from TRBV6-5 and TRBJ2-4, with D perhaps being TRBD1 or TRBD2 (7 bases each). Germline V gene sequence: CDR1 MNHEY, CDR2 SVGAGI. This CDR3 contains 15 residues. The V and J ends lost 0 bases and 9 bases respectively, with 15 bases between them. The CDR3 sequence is CASSYSAAGGGIQYF. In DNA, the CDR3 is TGTGCCAGCAGTTACTCGGCGGCAGGGGGGGGCATTCAGTACTTC.

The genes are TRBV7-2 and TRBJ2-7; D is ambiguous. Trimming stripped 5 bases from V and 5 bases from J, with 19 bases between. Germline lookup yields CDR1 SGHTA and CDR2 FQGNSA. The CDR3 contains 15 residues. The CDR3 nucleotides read TGTGCCAGCAGCCTTCTCGGGCAGACCCTAGACGAGCAGTACTTC. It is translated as CASSLLGQTLDEQYF.

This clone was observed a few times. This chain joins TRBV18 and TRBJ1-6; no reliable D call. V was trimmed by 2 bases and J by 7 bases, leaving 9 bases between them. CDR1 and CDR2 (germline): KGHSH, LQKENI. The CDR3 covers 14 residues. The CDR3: CASSPFDKNSPLHF. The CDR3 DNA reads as TGTGCCAGCTCACCATTCGACAAGAATTCACCCCTCCACTTT.

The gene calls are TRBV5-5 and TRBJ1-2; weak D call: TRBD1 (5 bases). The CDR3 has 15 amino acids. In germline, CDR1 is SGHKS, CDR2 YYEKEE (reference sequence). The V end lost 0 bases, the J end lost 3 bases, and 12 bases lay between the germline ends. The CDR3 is CASSLVLREDYGYTF. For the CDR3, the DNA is TGTGCCAGCAGCTTGGTTCTCAGGGAAGACTATGGCTACACCTTC.

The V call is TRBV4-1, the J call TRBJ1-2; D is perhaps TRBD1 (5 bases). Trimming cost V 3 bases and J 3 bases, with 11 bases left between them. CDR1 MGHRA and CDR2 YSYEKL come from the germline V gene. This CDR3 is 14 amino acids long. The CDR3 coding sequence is TGCGCCAGCAGCCAGGTACAGGAGCACTATGGCTACACCTTC. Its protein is CASSQVQEHYGYTF.

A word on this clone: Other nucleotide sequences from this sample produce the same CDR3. The CDR3 is CAWSVESSGNTIYF. The CDR3 bases are TGTGCCTGGAGTGTCGAGAGCTCTGGAAACACCATATATTTT. V is TRBV30 and J is TRBJ1-3, with D uncertain. Trimming cost V 0 bases and J 0 bases, with 6 bases left between them. Germline V gene sequence: CDR1 GTSNPN, CDR2 SVGIG (reference sequence). CDR3 size: 14 residues.

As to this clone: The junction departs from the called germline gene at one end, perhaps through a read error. The CDR3 reads CASSQATGLNTGELFF. CDR3 bases: TGTGCCAGCAGCCAAGCTACGGGACTTAACACCGGGGAACTGTTTTTT. The gene calls are TRBV14 and TRBJ2-2, with D possibly matching TRBD2 (6 bases). The germline V gene encodes CDR1 SGHDN and CDR2 FVKESK. CDR3 size: 16 residues. The full variable domain, with the rest looked up from reference TRBV14 and TRBJ2-2, is EAGVTQFPSHSVIEKGQTVTLRCDPISGHDNLYWYRRVMGKEIKFLLHFVKESKQDESGMPNNRFLAERTGGTYSTLKVQPAELEDSGVYFCASSQATGLNTGELFFGEGSRLTVL.

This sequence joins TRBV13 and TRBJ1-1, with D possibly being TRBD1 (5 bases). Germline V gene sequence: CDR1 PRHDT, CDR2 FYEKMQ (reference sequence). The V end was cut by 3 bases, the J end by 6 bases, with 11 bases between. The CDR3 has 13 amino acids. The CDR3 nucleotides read TGTGCCAGCAGCTTGGACATTGGCGCTGAAGCTTTCTTT. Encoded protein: CASSLDIGAEAFF. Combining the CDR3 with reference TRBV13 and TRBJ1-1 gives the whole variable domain AAGVIQSPRHLIKEKRETATLKCYPIPRHDTVYWYQQGPGQDPQFLISFYEKMQSDKGSIPDRFSAQQFSDYHSELNMSSLELGDSALYFCASSLDIGAEAFFGQGTRLTVV.

CDR3 residues: CASSIGTGESEQYF. Written as DNA, the CDR3 is TGTGCCAGCAGCATCGGGACAGGGGAATCCGAGCAGTACTTC. The rearrangement joins TRBV7-9 to TRBJ2-7; 10 nucleotides align to TRBD1. This CDR3 spans 14 amino acids. Germline-derived CDR1 and CDR2 are SEHNR and FQNEAQ (reference sequence). The J segment lost 6 bases and the V segment lost 5 bases, leaving 7 bases of the junction unmatched.

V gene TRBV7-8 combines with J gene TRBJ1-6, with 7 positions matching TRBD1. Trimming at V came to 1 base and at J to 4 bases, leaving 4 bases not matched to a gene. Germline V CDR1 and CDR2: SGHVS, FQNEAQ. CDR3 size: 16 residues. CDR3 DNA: TGTGCCAGCAGCTTAGTGGCGGGACAGTATAATTCACCCCTCCACTTT. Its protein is CASSLVAGQYNSPLHF.

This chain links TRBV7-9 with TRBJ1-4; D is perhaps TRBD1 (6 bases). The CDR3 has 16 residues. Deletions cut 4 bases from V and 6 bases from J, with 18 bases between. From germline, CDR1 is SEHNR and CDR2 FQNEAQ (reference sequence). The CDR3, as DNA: TGTGCCAGCAGCTACGGTTTGGGGGGCGCGGATGAAAAACTGTTTTTT. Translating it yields CASSYGLGGADEKLFF.

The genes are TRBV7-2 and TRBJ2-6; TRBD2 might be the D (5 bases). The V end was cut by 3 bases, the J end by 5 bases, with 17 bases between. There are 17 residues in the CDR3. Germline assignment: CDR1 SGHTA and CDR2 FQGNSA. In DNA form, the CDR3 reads TGTGCCAGCAGCTTGGGCCCTTCGGGGAGTTGGGCCAACGTCCTGACTTTC. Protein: CASSLGPSGSWANVLTF.

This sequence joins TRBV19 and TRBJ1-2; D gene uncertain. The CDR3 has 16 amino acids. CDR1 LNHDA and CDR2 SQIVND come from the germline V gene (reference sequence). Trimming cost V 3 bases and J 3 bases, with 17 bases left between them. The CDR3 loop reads CASSMYLGSGYYGYTF. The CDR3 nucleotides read TGTGCCAGTAGTATGTATCTGGGCAGCGGGTACTATGGCTACACCTTC.

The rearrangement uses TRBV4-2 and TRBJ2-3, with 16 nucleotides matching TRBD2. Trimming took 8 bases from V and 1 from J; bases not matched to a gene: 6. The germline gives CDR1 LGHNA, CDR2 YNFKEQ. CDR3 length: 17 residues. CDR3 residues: CASDSGTSGGGTDTQYF. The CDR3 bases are TGTGCCAGCGACTCCGGGACTAGCGGGGGGGGCACAGATACGCAGTATTTT.

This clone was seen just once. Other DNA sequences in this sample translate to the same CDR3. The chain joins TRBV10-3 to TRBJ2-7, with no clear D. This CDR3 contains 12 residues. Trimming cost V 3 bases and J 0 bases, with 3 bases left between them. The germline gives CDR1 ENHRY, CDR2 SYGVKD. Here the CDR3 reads CAISDSSYEQYF. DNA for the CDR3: TGTGCCATCAGTGATAGCTCCTACGAGCAGTACTTC.

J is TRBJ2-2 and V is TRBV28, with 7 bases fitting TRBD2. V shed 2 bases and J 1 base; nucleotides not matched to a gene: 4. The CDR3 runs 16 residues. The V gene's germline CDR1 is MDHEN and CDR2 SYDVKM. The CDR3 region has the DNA TGTGCCAGCAGTTTACCCCCGGGAGGGAACACCGGGGAGCTGTTTTTT. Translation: CASSLPPGGNTGELFF.

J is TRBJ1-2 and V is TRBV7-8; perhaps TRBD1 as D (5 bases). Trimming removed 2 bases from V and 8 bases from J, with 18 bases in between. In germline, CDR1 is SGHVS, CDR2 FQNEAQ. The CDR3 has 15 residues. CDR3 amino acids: CASSLSGGTDSGYTF. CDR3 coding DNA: TGTGCCAGCAGCTTATCGGGGGGAACTGATTCGGGCTACACCTTC.

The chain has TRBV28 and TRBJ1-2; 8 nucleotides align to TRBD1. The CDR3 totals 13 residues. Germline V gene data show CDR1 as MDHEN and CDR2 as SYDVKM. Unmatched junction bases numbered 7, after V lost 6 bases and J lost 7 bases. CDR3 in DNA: TGTGCCAGCAGCGCGGACAGGGTCGGTGGCTACACCTTC. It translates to CASSADRVGGYTF.